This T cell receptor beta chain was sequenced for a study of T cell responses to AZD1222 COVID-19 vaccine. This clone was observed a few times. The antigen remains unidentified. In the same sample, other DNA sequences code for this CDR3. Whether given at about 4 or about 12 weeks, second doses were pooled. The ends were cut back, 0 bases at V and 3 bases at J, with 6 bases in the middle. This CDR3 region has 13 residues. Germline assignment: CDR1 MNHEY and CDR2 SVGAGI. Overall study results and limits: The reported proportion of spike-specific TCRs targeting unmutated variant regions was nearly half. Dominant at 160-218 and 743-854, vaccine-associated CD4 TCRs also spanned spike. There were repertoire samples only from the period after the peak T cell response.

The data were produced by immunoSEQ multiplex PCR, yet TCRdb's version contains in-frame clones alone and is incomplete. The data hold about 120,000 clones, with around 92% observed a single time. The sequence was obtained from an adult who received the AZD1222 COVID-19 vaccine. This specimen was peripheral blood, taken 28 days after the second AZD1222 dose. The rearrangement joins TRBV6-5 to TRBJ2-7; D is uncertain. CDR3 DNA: TGTGCCAGCAGTTACTCGACCGGCTACGAGCAGTACTTC. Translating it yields CASSYSTGYEQYF.